The clone carrying this TCR beta chain was detected a few times. This sample was included in a study of blood T cell repertoires in COVID-19. Study details: There were acute and convalescent COVID-19 samples, and they came from the United States, Italy and Spain.

V gave up 4 bases and J gave up 5 bases; unmatched junction bases: 0. Germline lookup yields CDR1 ENHRY and CDR2 SYGVKD. The CDR3 is 14 amino acids. TCRdb's copy holds only in-frame clones and misses some; the assay was immunoSEQ multiplex PCR. Seen here are about 240,000 clones, about 85% observed once, and the top ten hold 1.9%. The rearrangement links TRBV10-3 to TRBJ2-1, with 12 bases matching TRBD2. The sequenced material came from peripheral blood. This clonotype was sampled from a man aged 25 to 40 who had recovered from COVID-19. Here the CDR3 reads CAISGLAGDNEQFF. CDR3 coding DNA: TGTGCCATCAGTGGACTAGCGGGGGACAATGAGCAGTTCTTC.